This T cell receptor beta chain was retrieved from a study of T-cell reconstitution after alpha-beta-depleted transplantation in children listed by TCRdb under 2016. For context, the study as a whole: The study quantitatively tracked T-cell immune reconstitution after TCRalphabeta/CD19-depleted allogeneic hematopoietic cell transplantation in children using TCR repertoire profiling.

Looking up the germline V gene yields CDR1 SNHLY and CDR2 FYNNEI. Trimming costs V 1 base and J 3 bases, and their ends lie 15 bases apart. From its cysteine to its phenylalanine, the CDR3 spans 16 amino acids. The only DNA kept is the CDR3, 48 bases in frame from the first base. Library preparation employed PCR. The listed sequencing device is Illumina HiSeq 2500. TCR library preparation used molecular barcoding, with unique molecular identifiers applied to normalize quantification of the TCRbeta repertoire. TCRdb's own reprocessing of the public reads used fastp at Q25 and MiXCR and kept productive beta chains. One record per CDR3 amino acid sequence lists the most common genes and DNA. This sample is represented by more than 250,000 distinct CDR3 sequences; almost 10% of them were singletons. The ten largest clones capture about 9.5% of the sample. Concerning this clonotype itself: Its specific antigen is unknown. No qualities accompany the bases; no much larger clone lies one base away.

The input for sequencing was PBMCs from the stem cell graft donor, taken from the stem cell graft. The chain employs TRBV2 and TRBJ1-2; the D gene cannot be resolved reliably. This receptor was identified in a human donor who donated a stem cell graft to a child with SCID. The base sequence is TGTGCCAGCAGTGAAGTGTGGGTCAGGACGGACTATGGCTACACCTTC. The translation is CASSEVWVRTDYGYTF.